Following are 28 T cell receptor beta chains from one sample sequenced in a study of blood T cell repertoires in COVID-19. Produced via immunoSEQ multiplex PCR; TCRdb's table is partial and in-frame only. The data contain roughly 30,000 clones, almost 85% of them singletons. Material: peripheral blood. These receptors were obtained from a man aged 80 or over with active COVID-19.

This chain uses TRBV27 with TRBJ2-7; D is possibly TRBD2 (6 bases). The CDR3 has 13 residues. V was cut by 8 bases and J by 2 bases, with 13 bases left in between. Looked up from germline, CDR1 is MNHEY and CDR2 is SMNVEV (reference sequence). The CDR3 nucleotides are TGTGCCAGCGGCGGGGACGGGACCTACGAGCAGTACTTC. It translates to CASGGDGTYEQYF.

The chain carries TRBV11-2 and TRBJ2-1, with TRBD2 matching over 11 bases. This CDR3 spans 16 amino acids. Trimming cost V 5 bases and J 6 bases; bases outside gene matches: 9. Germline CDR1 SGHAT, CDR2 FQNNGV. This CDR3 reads CASSAASSGGRNEQFF. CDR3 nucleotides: TGTGCCAGCAGCGCGGCCTCTAGCGGGGGGCGCAATGAGCAGTTCTTC. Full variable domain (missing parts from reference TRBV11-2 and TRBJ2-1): EAGVAQSPRYKIIEKRQSVAFWCNPISGHATLYWYQQILGQGPKLLIQFQNNGVVDDSQLPKDRFSAERLKGVDSTLKIQPAKLEDSAVYLCASSAASSGGRNEQFFGPGTRLTVL.

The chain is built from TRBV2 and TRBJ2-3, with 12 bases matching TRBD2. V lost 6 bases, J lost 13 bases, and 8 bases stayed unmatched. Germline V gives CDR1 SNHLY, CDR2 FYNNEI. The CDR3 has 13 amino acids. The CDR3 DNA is TGTGCCAGCAGGGCGACTAGCGGGGGAAAGGAGTATTTT. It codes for CASRATSGGKEYF. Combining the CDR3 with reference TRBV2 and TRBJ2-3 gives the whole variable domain EPEVTQTPSHQVTQMGQEVILRCVPISNHLYFYWYRQILGQKVEFLVSFYNNEISEKSEIFDDQFSVERPDGSNFTLKIRSTKLEDSAMYFCASRATSGGKEYFGPGTRLTVL.

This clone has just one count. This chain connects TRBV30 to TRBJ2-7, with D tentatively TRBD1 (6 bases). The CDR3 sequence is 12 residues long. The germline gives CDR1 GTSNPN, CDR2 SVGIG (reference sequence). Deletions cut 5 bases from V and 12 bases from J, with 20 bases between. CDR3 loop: CAWGTRDTNGYF. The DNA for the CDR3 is TGTGCCTGGGGGACCCGGGACACTAATGGGTACTTC.

The chain's CDR3 is CASSLEAVDTQYF. DNA of the CDR3: TGTGCCAGCAGCTTAGAAGCGGTAGATACGCAGTATTTT. The chain joins TRBV5-5 to TRBJ2-3, with TRBD2 as a possible D gene (5 bases). V was cut by 2 bases and J by 5 bases, with 9 bases left in between. The CDR3 runs to 13 residues. CDR1 is SGHKS and CDR2 is YYEKEE in the germline V gene (reference sequence).

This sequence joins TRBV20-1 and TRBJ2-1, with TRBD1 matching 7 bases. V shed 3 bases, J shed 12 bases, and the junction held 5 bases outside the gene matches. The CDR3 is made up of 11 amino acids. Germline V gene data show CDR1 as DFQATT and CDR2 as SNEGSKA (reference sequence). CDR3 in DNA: TGCAGTGCTAGTATTGGGACAGCGCAGTTCTTC. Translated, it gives CSASIGTAQFF.

CDR3 DNA: TGCGCCAGCAGCTTGGATGTCAGGAACACTGAAGCTTTCTTT. This gives the protein CASSLDVRNTEAFF. The chain employs TRBV5-1 and TRBJ1-1; D gene uncertain. The V gene lost 0 bases and the J gene lost 1 base, with 7 bases spanning the gap. CDR3 length equals 14 residues. The germline CDR1 and CDR2 sequences are SGHRS and YFSETQ.

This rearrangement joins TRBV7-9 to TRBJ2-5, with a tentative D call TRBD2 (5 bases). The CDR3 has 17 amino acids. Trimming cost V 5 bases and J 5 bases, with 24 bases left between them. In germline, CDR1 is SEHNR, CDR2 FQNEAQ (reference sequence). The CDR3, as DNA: TGTGCCAGCAGCCGTGGCCAGGCGGGTCCCCCGCGGGAGACCCAGTACTTC. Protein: CASSRGQAGPPRETQYF.

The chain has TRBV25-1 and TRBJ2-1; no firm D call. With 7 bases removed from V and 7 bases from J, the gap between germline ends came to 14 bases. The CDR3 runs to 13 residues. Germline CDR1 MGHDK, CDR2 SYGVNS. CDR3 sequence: CASTQNGVNEQFF. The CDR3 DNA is TGTGCCAGCACTCAAAACGGAGTAAATGAGCAGTTCTTC.

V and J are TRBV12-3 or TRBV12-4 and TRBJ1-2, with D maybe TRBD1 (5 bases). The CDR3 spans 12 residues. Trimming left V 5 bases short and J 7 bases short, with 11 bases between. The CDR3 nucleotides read TGTGCCAGCAGTGACCCAGGGTTTGGCTACACCTTC. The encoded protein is CASSDPGFGYTF.

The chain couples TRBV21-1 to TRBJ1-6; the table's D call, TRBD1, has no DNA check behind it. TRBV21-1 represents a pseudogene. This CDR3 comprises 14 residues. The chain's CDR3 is CASSKAGTGSPLHF. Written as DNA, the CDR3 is TGTGCCAGCAGCAAAGCCGGGACAGGTTCACCCCTCCACTTT.

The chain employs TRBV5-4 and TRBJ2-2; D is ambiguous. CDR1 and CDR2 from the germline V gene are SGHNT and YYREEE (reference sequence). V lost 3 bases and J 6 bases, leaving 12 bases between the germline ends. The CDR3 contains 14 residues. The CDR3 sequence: CASSSRTRAGELFF. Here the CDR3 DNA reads TGTGCCAGCAGCTCCCGAACGCGCGCCGGGGAGCTGTTTTTT.

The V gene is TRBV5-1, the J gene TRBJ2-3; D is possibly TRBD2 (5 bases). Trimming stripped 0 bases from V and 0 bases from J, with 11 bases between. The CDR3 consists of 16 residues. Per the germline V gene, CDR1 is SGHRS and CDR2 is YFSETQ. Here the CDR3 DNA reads TGCGCCAGCAGCTTGGCGGGATACACTAGCACAGATACGCAGTATTTT. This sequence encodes CASSLAGYTSTDTQYF.

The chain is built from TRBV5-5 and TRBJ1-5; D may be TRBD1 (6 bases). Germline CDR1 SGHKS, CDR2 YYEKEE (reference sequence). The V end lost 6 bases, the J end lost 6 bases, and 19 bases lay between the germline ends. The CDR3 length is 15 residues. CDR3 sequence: CASTRAGGLGQPQHF. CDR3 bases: TGTGCCAGCACCCGAGCCGGGGGGCTGGGTCAGCCCCAGCATTTT.

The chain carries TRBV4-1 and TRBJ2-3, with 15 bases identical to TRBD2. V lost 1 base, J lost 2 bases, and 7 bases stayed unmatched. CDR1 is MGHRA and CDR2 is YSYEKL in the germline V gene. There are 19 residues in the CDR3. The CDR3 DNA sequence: TGCGCCAGCAGCCAAGGGACTAGCGGGGGGGCTCATAACACAGATACGCAGTATTTT. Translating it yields CASSQGTSGGAHNTDTQYF.

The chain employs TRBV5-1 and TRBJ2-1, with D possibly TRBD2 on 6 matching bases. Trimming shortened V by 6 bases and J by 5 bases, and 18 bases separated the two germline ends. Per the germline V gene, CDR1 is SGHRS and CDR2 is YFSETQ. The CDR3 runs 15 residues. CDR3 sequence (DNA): TGCGCCAGCACACCTGCCGCGGGGCAACACAATGAGCAGTTCTTC. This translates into CASTPAAGQHNEQFF.

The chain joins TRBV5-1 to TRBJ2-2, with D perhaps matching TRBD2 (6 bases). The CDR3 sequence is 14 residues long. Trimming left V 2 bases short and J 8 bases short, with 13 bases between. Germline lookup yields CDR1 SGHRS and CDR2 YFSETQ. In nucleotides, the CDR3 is TGCGCCAGCAGCTTAGGACTGGGAGGAGGGGAGCTGTTTTTT. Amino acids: CASSLGLGGGELFF. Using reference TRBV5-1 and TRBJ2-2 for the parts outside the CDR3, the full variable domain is KAGVTQTPRYLIKTRGQQVTLSCSPISGHRSVSWYQQTPGQGLQFLFEYFSETQRNKGNFPGRFSGRQFSNSRSEMNVSTLELGDSALYLCASSLGLGGGELFFGEGSRLTVL.

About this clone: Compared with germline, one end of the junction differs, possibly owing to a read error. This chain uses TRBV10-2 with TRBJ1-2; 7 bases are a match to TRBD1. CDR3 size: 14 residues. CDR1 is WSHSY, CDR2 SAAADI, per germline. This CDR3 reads CASSSTGANSGYTF. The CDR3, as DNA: TGCGCCAGCAGTAGTACAGGGGCTAACTCTGGCTACACCTTC.

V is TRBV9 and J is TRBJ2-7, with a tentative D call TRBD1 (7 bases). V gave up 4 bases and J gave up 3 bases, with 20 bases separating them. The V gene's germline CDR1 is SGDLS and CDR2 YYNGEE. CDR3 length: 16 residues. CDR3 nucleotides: TGTGCCAGCAGCCCACGCACTTCAGGGGGGTTCTACGAGCAGTACTTC. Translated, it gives CASSPRTSGGFYEQYF.

The CDR3 reads CASKRGWDRVTDTQYF. The CDR3 region has the DNA TGTGCCAGCAAGAGGGGATGGGACAGGGTCACAGATACGCAGTATTTT. The rearrangement links TRBV27 to TRBJ2-3, with TRBD1 identical over 9 bases. V dropped 7 bases and J dropped 2; count of bases not matched to a gene: 10. CDR1 and CDR2 from the germline V gene are MNHEY and SMNVEV (reference sequence). This CDR3 comprises 16 residues.

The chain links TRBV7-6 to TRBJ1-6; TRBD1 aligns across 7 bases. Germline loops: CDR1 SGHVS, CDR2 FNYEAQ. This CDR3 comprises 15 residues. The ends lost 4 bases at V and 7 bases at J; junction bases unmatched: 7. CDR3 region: CASSSRARGNSPLHF. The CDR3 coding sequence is TGTGCCAGCAGCTCCCGGGCCAGGGGGAATTCACCCCTCCACTTT.

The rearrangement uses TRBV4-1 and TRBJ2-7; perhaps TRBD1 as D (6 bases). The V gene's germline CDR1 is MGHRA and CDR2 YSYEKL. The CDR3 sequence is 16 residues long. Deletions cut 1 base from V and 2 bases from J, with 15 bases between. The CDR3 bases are TGCGCCAGCAGCCAAGCCCCAGGGGCCGGAACCTACGAGCAGTACTTC. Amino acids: CASSQAPGAGTYEQYF.

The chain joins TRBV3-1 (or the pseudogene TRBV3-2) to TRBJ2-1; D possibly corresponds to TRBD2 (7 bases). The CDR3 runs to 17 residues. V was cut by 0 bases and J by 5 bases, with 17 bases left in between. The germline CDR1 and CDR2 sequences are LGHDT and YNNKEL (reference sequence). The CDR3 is CASSQDLGGAFDNEQFF. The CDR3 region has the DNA TGTGCCAGCAGCCAAGATTTAGGGGGGGCATTCGACAATGAGCAGTTCTTC.

The CDR3: CASSPLGQGAEAFF. The CDR3 DNA is TGTGCCAGCAGCCCATTAGGACAGGGCGCTGAAGCTTTCTTT. The chain joins TRBV11-1 to TRBJ1-1, with 8 bases identical to TRBD1. CDR3 size: 14 residues. The germline V gene encodes CDR1 SGHAT and CDR2 FQDESV (reference sequence). V dropped 5 bases and J dropped 6; count of bases not matched to a gene: 8.

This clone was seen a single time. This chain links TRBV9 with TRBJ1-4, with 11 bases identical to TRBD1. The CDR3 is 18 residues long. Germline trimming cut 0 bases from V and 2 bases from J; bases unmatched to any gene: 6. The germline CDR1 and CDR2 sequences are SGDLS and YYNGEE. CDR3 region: CASSVEGTGGTTNEKLFF. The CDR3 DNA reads TGTGCCAGCAGCGTAGAGGGGACAGGGGGGACGACTAATGAAAAACTGTTTTTT.

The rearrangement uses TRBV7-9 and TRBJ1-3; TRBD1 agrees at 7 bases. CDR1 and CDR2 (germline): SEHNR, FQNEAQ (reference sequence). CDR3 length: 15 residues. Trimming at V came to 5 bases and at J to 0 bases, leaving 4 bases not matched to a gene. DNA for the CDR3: TGTGCCAGCAGCGCAGACAGGGTCTCTGGAAACACCATATATTTT. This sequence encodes CASSADRVSGNTIYF.

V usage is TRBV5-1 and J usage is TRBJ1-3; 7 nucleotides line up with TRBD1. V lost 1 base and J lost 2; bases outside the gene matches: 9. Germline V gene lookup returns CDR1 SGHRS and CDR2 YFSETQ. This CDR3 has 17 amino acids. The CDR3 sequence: CASSLQTPTGPGNTIYF. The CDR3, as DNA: TGCGCCAGCAGCTTGCAGACGCCGACAGGGCCTGGAAACACCATATATTTT.

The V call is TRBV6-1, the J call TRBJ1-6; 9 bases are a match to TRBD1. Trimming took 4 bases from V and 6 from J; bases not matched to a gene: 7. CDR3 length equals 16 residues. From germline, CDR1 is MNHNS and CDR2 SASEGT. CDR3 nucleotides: TGTGCCAGCAGTGCCGGACAGGGGACGATTAATTCACCCCTCCACTTT. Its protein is CASSAGQGTINSPLHF.